In its sample, the clone carrying this T cell receptor beta chain was seen once. These data belong to a study of shared clonotypes between healthy human individuals. Sequencing was performed with immunoSEQ multiplex PCR; in TCRdb, only in-frame clones are kept and a portion is missing. The table lists over 1.5 million clones, 95% to 99% of them singletons. Trimming removed 8 bases from V and 6 bases from J, with 13 bases in between. Germline V gives CDR1 MDHEN, CDR2 SYDVKM. CDR3 length: 12 amino acids. The J gene is TRBJ1-2, the V gene TRBV28, with D hard to call. The sequence was obtained from a man younger than 40 in good health. The sequenced sample was naive CD4+ T cells sorted from blood. Documented subset: CD45RA+ positively selected. The CDR3 DNA reads as TGTGCCAGCGATATCCGGGGAAATGGCTACACCTTC. It specifies CASDIRGNGYTF.